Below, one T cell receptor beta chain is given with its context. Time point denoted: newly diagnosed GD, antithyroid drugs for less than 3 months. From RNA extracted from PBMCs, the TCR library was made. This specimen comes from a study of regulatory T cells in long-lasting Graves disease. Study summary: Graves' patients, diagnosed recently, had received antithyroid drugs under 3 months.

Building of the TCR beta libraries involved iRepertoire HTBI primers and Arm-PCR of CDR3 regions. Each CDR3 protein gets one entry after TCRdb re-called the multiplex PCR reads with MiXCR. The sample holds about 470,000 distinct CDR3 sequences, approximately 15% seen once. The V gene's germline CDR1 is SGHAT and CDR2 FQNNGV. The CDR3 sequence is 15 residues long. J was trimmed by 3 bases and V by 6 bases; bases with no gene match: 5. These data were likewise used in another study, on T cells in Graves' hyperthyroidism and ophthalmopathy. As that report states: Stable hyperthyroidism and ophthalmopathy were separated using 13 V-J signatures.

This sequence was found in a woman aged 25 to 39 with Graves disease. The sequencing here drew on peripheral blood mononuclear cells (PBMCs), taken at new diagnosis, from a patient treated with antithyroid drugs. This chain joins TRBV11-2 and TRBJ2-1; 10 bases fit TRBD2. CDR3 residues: CASRPIAGGYNEQFF. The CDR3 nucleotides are TGTGCCAGCAGACCCATAGCGGGAGGCTACAATGAGCAGTTCTTC.